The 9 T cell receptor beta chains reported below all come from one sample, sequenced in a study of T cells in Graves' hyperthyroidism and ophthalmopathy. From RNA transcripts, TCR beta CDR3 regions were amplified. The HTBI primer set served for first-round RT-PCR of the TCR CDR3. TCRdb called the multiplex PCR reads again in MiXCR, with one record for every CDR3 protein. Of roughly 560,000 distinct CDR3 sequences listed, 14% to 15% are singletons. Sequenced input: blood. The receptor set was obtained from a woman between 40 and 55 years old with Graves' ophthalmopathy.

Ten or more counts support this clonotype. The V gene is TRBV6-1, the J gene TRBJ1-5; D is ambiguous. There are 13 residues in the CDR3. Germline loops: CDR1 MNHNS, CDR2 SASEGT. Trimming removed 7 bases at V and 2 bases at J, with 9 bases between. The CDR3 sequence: CASTRDGNQPQHF. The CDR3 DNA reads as TGTGCCAGCACCCGAGATGGCAATCAGCCCCAGCATTTT.

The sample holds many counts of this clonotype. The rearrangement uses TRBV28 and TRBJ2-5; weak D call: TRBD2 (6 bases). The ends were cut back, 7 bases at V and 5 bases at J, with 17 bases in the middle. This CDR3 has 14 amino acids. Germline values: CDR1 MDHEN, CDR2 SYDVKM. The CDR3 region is CASTPSWEAETQYF. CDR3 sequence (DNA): TGTGCCAGCACACCTTCGTGGGAGGCGGAGACCCAGTACTTC.

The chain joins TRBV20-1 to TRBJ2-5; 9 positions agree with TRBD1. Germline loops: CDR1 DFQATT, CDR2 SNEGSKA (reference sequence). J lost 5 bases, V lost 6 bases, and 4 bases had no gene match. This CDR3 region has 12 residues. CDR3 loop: CSAPGTGETQYF. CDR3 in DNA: TGCAGTGCGCCCGGGACAGGGGAGACCCAGTACTTC.

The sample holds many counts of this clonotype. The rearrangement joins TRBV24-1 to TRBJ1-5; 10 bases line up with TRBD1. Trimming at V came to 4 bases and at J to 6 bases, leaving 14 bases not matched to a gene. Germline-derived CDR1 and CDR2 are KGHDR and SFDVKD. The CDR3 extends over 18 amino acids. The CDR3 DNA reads TGTGCCACCAGTGACCCTATTCTAACGGGACAGGGGCGTCAGCCCCAGCATTTT. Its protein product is CATSDPILTGQGRQPQHF.

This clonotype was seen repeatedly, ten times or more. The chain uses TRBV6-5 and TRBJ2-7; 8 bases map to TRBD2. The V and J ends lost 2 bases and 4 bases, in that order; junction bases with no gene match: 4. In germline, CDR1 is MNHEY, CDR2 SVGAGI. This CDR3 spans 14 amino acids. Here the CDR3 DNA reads TGTGCCAGCAGTTACCTAGCGGGCCTTTACGAGCAGTACTTC. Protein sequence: CASSYLAGLYEQYF.

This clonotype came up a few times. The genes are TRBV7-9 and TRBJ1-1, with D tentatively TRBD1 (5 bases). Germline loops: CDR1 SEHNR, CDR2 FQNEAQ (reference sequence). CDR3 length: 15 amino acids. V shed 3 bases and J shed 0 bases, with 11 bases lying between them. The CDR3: CASSFIGAMNTEAFF. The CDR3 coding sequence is TGTGCCAGCAGCTTTATCGGGGCGATGAACACTGAAGCTTTCTTT.

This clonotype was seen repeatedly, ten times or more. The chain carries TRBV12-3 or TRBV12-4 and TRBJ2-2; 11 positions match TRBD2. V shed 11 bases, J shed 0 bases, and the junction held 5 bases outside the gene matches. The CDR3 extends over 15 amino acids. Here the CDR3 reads CAAGLAGSNTGELFF. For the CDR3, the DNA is TGTGCCGCTGGACTAGCGGGCTCGAACACCGGGGAGCTGTTTTTT.

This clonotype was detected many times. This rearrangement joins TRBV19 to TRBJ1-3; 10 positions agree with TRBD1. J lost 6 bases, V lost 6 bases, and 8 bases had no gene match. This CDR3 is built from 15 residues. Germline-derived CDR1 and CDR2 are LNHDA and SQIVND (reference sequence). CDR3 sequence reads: CASSPGTGVPNTIYF. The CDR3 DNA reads TGTGCCAGTAGCCCCGGGACAGGGGTCCCAAACACCATATATTTT.

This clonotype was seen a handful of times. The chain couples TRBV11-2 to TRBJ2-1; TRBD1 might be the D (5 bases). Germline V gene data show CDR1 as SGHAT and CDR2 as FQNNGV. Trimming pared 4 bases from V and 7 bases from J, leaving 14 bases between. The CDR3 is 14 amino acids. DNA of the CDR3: TGTGCCAGCAGCTCGATCGCGCAGGGAAATGAGCAGTTCTTC. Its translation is CASSSIAQGNEQFF.